This TCR beta chain was captured by sequencing in a study of cytotoxic CD8 clonotypes in ibrutinib-treated CLL. On the study more broadly: After treatment lasting a median 12 months, range 6 to 36, response samples were collected.

The V and J ends lost 1 base and 6 bases respectively, with 11 bases between them. The CDR3 contains 14 residues. Per the germline V gene, CDR1 is SGHTA and CDR2 is FQGTGA. Overall study findings and caveats: The study found baseline clonality above age-matched healthy donors, tracking circulating CD8+ T-cell counts. Elevated clonality accompanied ibrutinib response, with a return toward baseline values at progression.

The sequencing depth, 1 in 200,000 to 1 in 1 million T cells, was the target. The data were produced by immunoSEQ multiplex PCR, yet TCRdb's version contains in-frame clones alone and is incomplete. The sample holds 200,000 to 250,000 clones, over 65% seen once. A remark on this clone: Its antigen is unidentified.

This specimen consisted of PBMCs, obtained after 12 months of ibrutinib treatment. The sequence was obtained from a human donor with chronic lymphocytic leukemia. This rearrangement joins TRBV7-3 to TRBJ2-3; TRBD2 might be the D (5 bases). The CDR3 sequence: CASSLNGMVDTQYF. In nucleotides, the CDR3 is TGTGCCAGCAGCTTAAACGGGATGGTGGATACGCAGTATTTT.